Shown below are 17 T cell receptor beta chains from a single sample sequenced in a study of cytomegalovirus exposure and HLA in healthy donors. Only in-frame clones appear in the TCRdb table, and some are missing; sequencing was by immunoSEQ multiplex PCR. The profile shows hundreds of thousands of clones, 86% of them singletons. Sequenced input: PBMCs. The receptors shown here come from a woman between 25 and 40 years old in good health and CMV-seropositive.

The chain employs TRBV28 and TRBJ2-2; D remains unclear. In germline, CDR1 is MDHEN, CDR2 SYDVKM. Deletions cut 2 bases from V and 6 bases from J, with 4 bases between. The CDR3 runs to 12 residues. CDR3: CASSLPSGELFF. In DNA, the CDR3 is TGTGCCAGCAGTTTACCGTCCGGGGAGCTGTTTTTT.

The chain has TRBV6-5 and TRBJ2-1; weak D call: TRBD2 (5 bases). This CDR3 has 15 amino acids. V lost 2 bases to trimming and J lost 4 bases, with 12 bases between them. Germline lookup yields CDR1 MNHEY and CDR2 SVGAGI. As DNA, the CDR3 is TGTGCCAGCAGTTACGGGCTAGCTTCGTACAATGAGCAGTTCTTC. Translated, it gives CASSYGLASYNEQFF.

V and J are TRBV10-3 and TRBJ1-4; TRBD1 matches 7 bases. The CDR3 contains 15 residues. The germline gives CDR1 ENHRY, CDR2 SYGVKD. V dropped 7 bases and J dropped 2; count of bases not matched to a gene: 7. The CDR3 nucleotides read TGTGCCATCAAACGGACAGGAGGGACTAATGAAAAACTGTTTTTT. Translating gives CAIKRTGGTNEKLFF.

The V gene is TRBV6-1, the J gene TRBJ2-7; D is possibly TRBD2 (5 bases). CDR3 length: 14 amino acids. The germline V gene has CDR1 MNHNS and CDR2 SASEGT. V shed 6 bases and J shed 3 bases, with 15 bases lying between them. The CDR3 region is CASRRLPEYYEQYF. CDR3 nucleotides: TGTGCCAGCAGGCGACTACCAGAGTACTACGAGCAGTACTTC.

The chain combines TRBV10-3 with TRBJ1-5; 10 positions match TRBD1. CDR3 size: 18 residues. The trim removed 0 bases at V and 4 bases at J, leaving 9 bases unmatched. The germline V gene has CDR1 ENHRY and CDR2 SYGVKD. Here the CDR3 DNA reads TGTGCCATCAGTGAGTCAAGAGACAGGGGGCTCCGGAATCAGCCCCAGCATTTT. It translates to CAISESRDRGLRNQPQHF.

The chain links TRBV28 to TRBJ2-7, with 7 bases matching TRBD2. The CDR3 is made up of 16 amino acids. CDR1 and CDR2 (germline): MDHEN, SYDVKM. The ends lost 5 bases at V and 6 bases at J; junction bases unmatched: 16. CDR3 amino acids: CASSITLGLAVGEQYF. DNA of the CDR3: TGTGCCAGCAGTATAACCCTAGGGCTAGCGGTTGGCGAGCAGTACTTC.

The chain carries TRBV9 and TRBJ2-1, with 8 nucleotides matching TRBD2. Per the germline V gene, CDR1 is SGDLS and CDR2 is YYNGEE. The CDR3 has 14 residues. The ends lost 2 bases at V and 4 bases at J; junction bases unmatched: 2. The DNA of the CDR3 is TGTGCCAGCAGCGTTAGCGGGATGTACAATGAGCAGTTCTTC. It translates to CASSVSGMYNEQFF.

In this sample, this clone turned up once. The V and J genes are TRBV7-9 and TRBJ2-7; 9 bases fit TRBD2. V dropped 5 bases and J dropped 2; count of bases not matched to a gene: 4. The germline CDR1 and CDR2 sequences are SEHNR and FQNEAQ (reference sequence). There are 14 residues in the CDR3. The CDR3 nucleotides are TGTGCCAGCAGCACGACTAGCGGAACCTACGAGCAGTACTTC. Residues: CASSTTSGTYEQYF.

This rearrangement joins TRBV7-6 to TRBJ2-5; TRBD2 matches 8 bases. Unmatched junction bases numbered 9, after V lost 10 bases and J lost 2 bases. This CDR3 is built from 14 residues. Germline-derived CDR1 and CDR2 are SGHVS and FNYEAQ. This CDR3 is CATTASGGQETQYF. The CDR3 DNA reads as TGTGCCACAACGGCCAGCGGGGGACAAGAGACCCAGTACTTC.

A few counts support this clone. The gene calls are TRBV19 and TRBJ2-7; tentative D call: TRBD2 (6 bases). This CDR3 is 16 amino acids long. Trimming took 3 bases from V and 0 from J, leaving 15 bases between them. Germline V CDR1 and CDR2: LNHDA, SQIVND (reference sequence). CDR3 region: CASSMLGGASSYEQYF. CDR3 in DNA: TGTGCCAGTAGTATGCTTGGCGGGGCGAGCTCCTACGAGCAGTACTTC. The full variable domain, its missing parts supplied by reference TRBV19 and TRBJ2-7, is DGGITQSPKYLFRKEGQNVTLSCEQNLNHDAMYWYRQDPGQGLRLIYYSQIVNDFQKGDIAEGYSVSREKKESFPLTVTSAQKNPTAFYLCASSMLGGASSYEQYFGPGTRLTVT.

V and J are TRBV28 and TRBJ1-4, with a possible D match to TRBD1 (5 bases). Per germline, CDR1 MDHEN and CDR2 SYDVKM. The CDR3 runs 13 residues. The V and J ends lost 6 bases and 8 bases respectively, with 13 bases between them. Written as DNA, the CDR3 is TGTGCCAGCAGACCCGCAGGGCAGGAAAAACTGTTTTTT. It is translated as CASRPAGQEKLFF.

This chain joins TRBV28 and TRBJ2-3, with 8 bases matching TRBD2. The junction had 6 bases not matched to a gene; V was cut back by 1 base and J by 3 bases. Germline CDR1 reads MDHEN; CDR2 reads SYDVKM. CDR3 size: 16 residues. Written as DNA, the CDR3 is TGTGCCAGCAGTTTATCGTCGGGAGGGACAACAGATACGCAGTATTTT. This encodes CASSLSSGGTTDTQYF.

Of note for this clone: The sample contains more than one DNA sequence encoding this CDR3. The V and J genes are TRBV18 and TRBJ2-5, with TRBD1 matching 7 bases. The trim removed 4 bases at V and 5 bases at J, leaving 4 bases unmatched. Germline CDR1 and CDR2: KGHSH and LQKENI. This CDR3 contains 13 residues. The CDR3 DNA sequence: TGTGCCAGCTCACGTGACAGGGCGGAGACCCAGTACTTC. This codes for CASSRDRAETQYF.

The chain uses TRBV10-3 and TRBJ2-2; the match to TRBD1 covers 8 bases. V was pared by 5 bases and J by 5 bases, with 10 bases of the junction left unmatched. Germline CDR1 reads ENHRY; CDR2 reads SYGVKD. This CDR3 region has 16 residues. The CDR3 is CAISLSDRGRTGELFF. The CDR3 coding sequence is TGTGCCATCAGTCTCTCAGACAGGGGAAGGACCGGGGAGCTGTTTTTT.

This chain links TRBV2 with TRBJ2-3, with TRBD1 as a possible D gene (5 bases). V gave up 2 bases and J gave up 3 bases, with 9 bases separating them. CDR3 length equals 14 residues. In germline, CDR1 is SNHLY, CDR2 FYNNEI. This CDR3 is CASSELGATDTQYF. For the CDR3, the DNA is TGTGCCAGCAGTGAACTAGGGGCTACAGATACGCAGTATTTT. The entire variable domain, with the rest obtained from reference TRBV2 and TRBJ2-3, is as follows: EPEVTQTPSHQVTQMGQEVILRCVPISNHLYFYWYRQILGQKVEFLVSFYNNEISEKSEIFDDQFSVERPDGSNFTLKIRSTKLEDSAMYFCASSELGATDTQYFGPGTRLTVL.

The chain uses TRBV27 and TRBJ2-7; D is perhaps TRBD1 (6 bases). The germline CDR1 and CDR2 sequences are MNHEY and SMNVEV (reference sequence). This CDR3 spans 14 amino acids. V was trimmed by 7 bases and J by 0 bases, leaving 13 bases between them. The CDR3 DNA reads TGTGCCAGCACCACTCTAGGGGGCTCCTACGAGCAGTACTTC. Protein: CASTTLGGSYEQYF.

The chain couples TRBV18 to TRBJ2-7; 7 bases are shared with TRBD1. Germline CDR1 is KGHSH and CDR2 is LQKENI. The CDR3 covers 13 residues. With V trimmed by 3 bases and J by 6 bases, 5 bases remained unmatched. CDR3 region: CASSPMPGGEQYF. In DNA form, the CDR3 reads TGTGCCAGCTCACCGATGCCAGGGGGCGAGCAGTACTTC. Filled out from reference TRBV18 and TRBJ2-7, the complete variable domain reads NAGVMQNPRHLVRRRGQEARLRCSPMKGHSHVYWYRQLPEEGLKFMVYLQKENIIDESGMPKERFSAEFPKEGPSILRIQQVVRGDSAAYFCASSPMPGGEQYFGPGTRLTVT.